This T cell receptor (beta chain) was found in a study of CD8 T cells in Susac syndrome. Trimming removed 0 bases at V and 5 bases at J, with 10 bases between. The germline CDR1 and CDR2 sequences are SQVTM and ANQGSEA. The CDR3 is 13 amino acids. Reverse transcription of roughly 0.45 to 1 ug RNA used random hexamers. TCRdb re-called the immunoSEQ multiplex PCR reads through MiXCR, storing one row per CDR3 protein. The data show about 170,000 distinct CDR3 sequences, around 96% seen once. TCR beta from blood CD8+ and CD4+ T cells was sequenced. This clonotype originated in a human donor with Susac syndrome. The chain uses TRBV29-1 and TRBJ2-5; no definite D call. The material sequenced was CD4+ T cells from PBMCs. CDR3 sequence: CSVEEKLGETQYF. The CDR3, as DNA: TGCAGCGTTGAAGAGAAGCTTGGGGAGACCCAGTACTTC.